This T cell receptor (beta chain) was sequenced during a study of tumor-infiltrating lymphocytes in primary liver carcinoma. The study, taken as a whole, reports: Tumors reached a significantly greater top-250-clone fraction than blood did (p = 0.039). The study found only about 7.5-25% of top clones in all five tumor regions. Tumor region pairs shared more overlap than did tumor-adjacent and tumor-blood pairs.

Co-extracted RNA and DNA came from around 18-30 mg of unsorted bulk tissue. Every tumor sample had over 80% viable tumor cells. The CDR3 is 15 residues long. Germline CDR1 SQVTM, CDR2 ANQGSEA. TCR beta cDNA was prepared out of 500 ng total RNA by means of a constant-region primer. Library construction for TCR beta comprised three nested multiplex PCR rounds performed with slightly modified ARM-PCR. Investigators reported that the first two PCR rounds, at about 9 cycles each, used TRBV1-TRBV30 forward primers with a C-beta reverse primer. TCRdb reprocessed the multiplex PCR reads via MiXCR and lists one record per CDR3 protein. The sample yields approximately 120,000 distinct CDR3 sequences, around 60% seen once. About this clonotype itself: Its antigen is not identified. A read error may account for a junction end that differs from germline.

The V and J genes are TRBV29-1 and TRBJ1-1; 7 bases map to TRBD1. What was sequenced was liver tumor tissue from sampling region 3. Subset denoted: tumor region T3, left-lateral pole. The origin of this receptor is a woman aged 60-70 years with primary liver carcinoma and hepatitis B virus infection. Here the CDR3 DNA reads TGCAGCGTTGAAGGACAGGGACTGACGAACACTGATGCTTTCTTT. Its protein is CSVEGQGLTNTDAFF.